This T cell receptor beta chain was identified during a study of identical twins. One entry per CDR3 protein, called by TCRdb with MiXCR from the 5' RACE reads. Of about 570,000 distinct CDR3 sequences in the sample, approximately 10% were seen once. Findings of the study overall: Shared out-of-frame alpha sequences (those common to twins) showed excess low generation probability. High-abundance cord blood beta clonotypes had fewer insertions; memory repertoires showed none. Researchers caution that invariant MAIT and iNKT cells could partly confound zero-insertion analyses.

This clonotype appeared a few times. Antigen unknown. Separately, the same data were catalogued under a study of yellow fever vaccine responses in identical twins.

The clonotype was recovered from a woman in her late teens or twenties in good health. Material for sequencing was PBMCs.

The CDR3 sequence: CASSGFPGDIQYF. DNA of the CDR3: TGTGCCAGCAGCGGGTTTCCTGGGGACATTCAGTACTTC. This chain uses TRBV6-1 with TRBJ2-4; no reliable D call. The germline V and J ends were trimmed by 6 bases and 8 bases, with 14 bases remaining between them. The CDR3 sequence is 13 residues long. Germline assignment: CDR1 MNHNS and CDR2 SASEGT.